The T cell receptor (beta chain) under discussion was sequenced for a study of T-cell reconstitution after alpha-beta-depleted transplantation in children. The TCRbeta library was prepared with unique molecular identifiers. TCRdb independently ran MiXCR on the PCR reads; one entry per CDR3 protein. The sample yields 450,000 to 700,000 distinct CDR3 sequences, around 27% seen once. The germline V gene has CDR1 KGHDR and CDR2 SFDVKD. V was clipped by 4 bases and J by 6 bases, with 9 bases between them. The CDR3 contains 12 residues. Study outcomes and limitations: At the one-year point after transplant, T-cell counts and TCRbeta diversity were found to come mostly from T cells that had been newly produced. There were reportedly several hundred expanded graft clones from which alpha-beta T cells came about two months after transplant. Surviving thymic progenitors and recipient T cells were the source of high TCRbeta diversity at day 60 in some patients.

This clonotype has at least ten counts. Its antigen remains unknown. The source is a boy younger than two with Wiskott-Aldrich syndrome, due to receive a stem cell transplant. The sample here was PBMCs, taken before TCRalphabeta/CD19-depleted stem cell transplant. V and J are TRBV24-1 and TRBJ2-7; the D is unclear. This chain's CDR3 is CATSDSDREQYF. The CDR3 coding sequence is TGTGCCACCAGTGACTCCGACCGCGAGCAGTACTTC.